The 29 T cell receptor beta chains below come from one sample, sequenced in a study of blood T cell repertoires in COVID-19 (dated by TCRdb to the early 2020s). The library was generated by the immunoSEQ multiplex PCR assay. The source is immuneACCESS, and TCRdb retained only in-frame sequences with V and J called. Part of the clones is not carried over; for the studies checked, unresolved V genes explain less than half of this, and the remainder is unexplained. This sample comprises tens of thousands of clones, around 68% of them detected only once. Just under 9% of the sample is taken by the ten largest. Sequenced: peripheral blood. These receptor sequences come from a woman in her 70s with acute or convalescent COVID-19.

For this clone: Other DNA sequences in the sample encode the same CDR3. V usage is TRBV3-1 (or the pseudogene TRBV3-2) and J usage is TRBJ1-2; 10 positions match TRBD1. CDR1 LGHDT and CDR2 YNNKEL come from the germline V gene (reference sequence). This CDR3 spans 14 amino acids. With V trimmed by 3 bases and J by 6 bases, 4 bases remained unmatched. The CDR3 DNA sequence: TGTGCCAGCAGCCAGGATGGACAGGGGGATGGCTACACCTTC. Translation: CASSQDGQGDGYTF.

This chain uses TRBV12-3 or TRBV12-4 with TRBJ1-5; a weak D match, TRBD1 (5 bases). This CDR3 contains 13 residues. The V and J ends lost 5 bases and 5 bases respectively, with 10 bases between them. DNA of the CDR3: TGTGCCAGCAGTAGATCCAGGGATCAGCCCCAGCATTTT. Its translation is CASSRSRDQPQHF.

The chain joins TRBV15 to TRBJ2-1, with 9 bases matching TRBD2. The ends lost 1 base at V and 15 bases at J; junction bases unmatched: 7. CDR1 is LNHNV and CDR2 is YYDKDF in the germline V gene (reference sequence). The CDR3 totals 13 residues. The CDR3 sequence: CATSRGSSGSRFF. The CDR3 DNA reads as TGTGCCACCAGCAGAGGGAGTAGCGGGAGTCGGTTCTTC.

This chain joins TRBV2 and TRBJ2-5, with 7 bases lining up with TRBD2. With 7 bases clipped from V and 4 bases from J, the junction kept 9 bases outside the gene matches. There are 14 residues in the CDR3. Germline CDR1 SNHLY, CDR2 FYNNEI. The CDR3 bases are TGTGCCAGCAATGAGTGGGAGGGATTAGAGACCCAGTACTTC. Translated, it gives CASNEWEGLETQYF. Filled out from reference TRBV2 and TRBJ2-5, the complete variable domain reads EPEVTQTPSHQVTQMGQEVILRCVPISNHLYFYWYRQILGQKVEFLVSFYNNEISEKSEIFDDQFSVERPDGSNFTLKIRSTKLEDSAMYFCASNEWEGLETQYFGPGTRLLVL.

The gene calls are TRBV9 and TRBJ2-1; 7 nucleotides match TRBD1. Germline V gene data show CDR1 as SGDLS and CDR2 as YYNGEE. The CDR3 length is 15 residues. V lost 4 bases, J lost 7 bases, and 11 bases stayed unmatched. The CDR3 coding sequence is TGTGCCAGCAGCCCACGACAGGGCCAGACTAATGAGCAGTTCTTC. The encoded protein is CASSPRQGQTNEQFF.

This chain joins TRBV7-2 and TRBJ2-7; 12 bases fit TRBD2. The V and J ends lost 4 bases and 4 bases, in that order; junction bases with no gene match: 8. Germline V gene data show CDR1 as SGHTA and CDR2 as FQGNSA. This CDR3 has 16 amino acids. This CDR3 is CASSSSLAGGPYEQYF. CDR3 bases: TGTGCCAGCAGCTCCAGCCTAGCGGGAGGGCCTTACGAGCAGTACTTC.

The genes are TRBV7-2 and TRBJ1-2, with TRBD1 identical over 12 bases. V was pared by 5 bases and J by 7 bases, with 5 bases of the junction left unmatched. Germline V gene sequence: CDR1 SGHTA, CDR2 FQGNSA. The CDR3 loop spans 14 amino acids. For the CDR3, the DNA is TGTGCCAGCAGCCCAGGGACAGGGGGCGTTGGCTACACCTTC. Its protein is CASSPGTGGVGYTF.

This clone has a handful of counts. This chain links TRBV9 with TRBJ1-2, with TRBD1 identical over 9 bases. The CDR3 consists of 15 residues. J lost 2 bases, V lost 0 bases, and 2 bases had no gene match. CDR1 is SGDLS and CDR2 is YYNGEE in the germline V gene. CDR3 sequence reads: CASSVGGTGNYGYTF. CDR3 DNA sequence: TGTGCCAGCAGCGTAGGGGGGACAGGGAACTATGGCTACACCTTC. The whole variable domain, remainder taken from reference TRBV9 and TRBJ1-2, is DSGVTQTPKHLITATGQRVTLRCSPRSGDLSVYWYQQSLDQGLQFLIQYYNGEERAKGNILERFSAQQFPDLHSELNLSSLELGDSALYFCASSVGGTGNYGYTFGSGTRLTVV.

V gene TRBV6-5 combines with J gene TRBJ1-2, with 8 positions matching TRBD1. Per the germline V gene, CDR1 is MNHEY and CDR2 is SVGAGI. V was clipped by 6 bases and J by 3 bases; unmatched bases: 9. This CDR3 is built from 15 residues. Here the CDR3 reads CASSPRQGSDYGYTF. CDR3 coding DNA: TGTGCCAGCAGCCCGCGACAGGGGTCGGACTATGGCTACACCTTC.

The V gene is TRBV7-6, the J gene TRBJ2-2; TRBD1 aligns across 9 bases. Germline CDR1 reads SGHVS; CDR2 reads FNYEAQ. Losses at the gene ends were 6 bases for V and 0 bases for J; bases not matched to a gene: 11. CDR3 length: 18 residues. DNA of the CDR3: TGTGCCAGCAGAAAGGGAGGGGGGACAGGGTCGAACACCGGGGAGCTGTTTTTT. It translates to CASRKGGGTGSNTGELFF.

J is TRBJ1-1 and V is TRBV5-1; 7 positions match TRBD1. The CDR3 spans 14 residues. Unmatched junction bases numbered 4, after V lost 4 bases and J lost 1 base. The V gene's germline CDR1 is SGHRS and CDR2 YFSETQ. DNA for the CDR3: TGCGCCAGCAGCACGGGGACAGAGAACACTGAAGCTTTCTTT. Protein: CASSTGTENTEAFF.

A few counts support this clone. The V call is TRBV5-6, the J call TRBJ2-3, with 9 bases lining up with TRBD2. Trimming at V came to 1 base and at J to 2 bases, leaving 5 bases not matched to a gene. The CDR3 runs 16 residues. Germline V gene data show CDR1 as SGHDT and CDR2 as YYEEEE. The CDR3 nucleotides read TGTGCCAGCAGCTTGAGGAGACTAGCGGACACAGATACGCAGTATTTT. Translating it yields CASSLRRLADTDTQYF.

The chain is built from TRBV18 and TRBJ2-6; D is perhaps TRBD1 (5 bases). The CDR3 covers 15 residues. The V gene lost 3 bases and the J gene lost 2 bases, with 8 bases spanning the gap. The V gene's germline CDR1 is KGHSH and CDR2 LQKENI. The CDR3 reads CASSPGQTGANVLTF. The CDR3 nucleotides read TGTGCCAGCTCACCCGGACAAACTGGGGCCAACGTCCTGACTTTC.

The genes are TRBV28 and TRBJ1-2; the match to TRBD1 covers 9 bases. CDR3 length equals 16 residues. V lost 5 bases, J lost 4 bases, and 11 bases stayed unmatched. Per the germline V gene, CDR1 is MDHEN and CDR2 is SYDVKM. CDR3 coding DNA: TGTGCCAGCAGTGTATCCGGGACAGGGACGGCCTATGGCTACACCTTC. This translates into CASSVSGTGTAYGYTF.

This chain connects TRBV7-2 to TRBJ2-1; 8 bases are a match to TRBD2. The CDR3 has 16 amino acids. The V gene's germline CDR1 is SGHTA and CDR2 FQGNSA. Losses at the gene ends were 6 bases for V and 7 bases for J; bases not matched to a gene: 14. CDR3 bases: TGTGCCAGCAGTACCTATTTCTCCGGGAGGGTGAATGAGCAGTTCTTC. Protein: CASSTYFSGRVNEQFF.

The chain links TRBV6-2 or TRBV6-3 to TRBJ2-2; 11 positions agree with TRBD1. The CDR3 spans 17 residues. Germline CDR1 and CDR2: MNHEY and SVGEGT. With 5 bases clipped from V and 7 bases from J, the junction kept 12 bases outside the gene matches. CDR3 DNA sequence: TGTGCCAGCAGTAATTACCCCGGACAGGGGGCGGGCGGGGAGCTGTTTTTT. As protein: CASSNYPGQGAGGELFF.

This clone came up a few times. This chain links TRBV19 with TRBJ2-2, with a possible D match to TRBD1 (5 bases). The CDR3 is 12 residues long. In germline, CDR1 is LNHDA, CDR2 SQIVND (reference sequence). The V and J ends lost 8 bases and 2 bases respectively, with 6 bases between them. The CDR3 DNA reads TGTGCCAGTGACAGCAACACCGGGGAGCTGTTTTTT. Protein sequence: CASDSNTGELFF.

This chain connects TRBV9 to TRBJ2-5; 10 bases are shared with TRBD2. CDR1 and CDR2 from the germline V gene are SGDLS and YYNGEE. J was trimmed by 5 bases and V by 4 bases; bases with no gene match: 5. The CDR3 extends over 14 amino acids. This chain's CDR3 is CASSQIAGGETQYF. The CDR3 DNA reads TGTGCCAGCAGCCAGATAGCGGGAGGTGAGACCCAGTACTTC.

The rearrangement links TRBV6-5 to TRBJ2-3; 8 nucleotides match TRBD2. Germline V gives CDR1 MNHEY, CDR2 SVGAGI. Trimming cost V 4 bases and J 4 bases; bases outside gene matches: 4. The CDR3 loop spans 14 amino acids. For the CDR3, the DNA is TGTGCCAGCAGTTGGCGGGGGGATGCAGATACGCAGTATTTT. It codes for CASSWRGDADTQYF.

The V and J genes are TRBV6-5 and TRBJ2-3; 10 positions agree with TRBD2. This CDR3 region has 15 residues. The J segment lost 3 bases and the V segment lost 6 bases, leaving 6 bases of the junction unmatched. In germline, CDR1 is MNHEY, CDR2 SVGAGI. CDR3 nucleotide sequence: TGTGCCAGCAGCTGGAGCGGGGGGGCTACAGATACGCAGTATTTT. Its translation is CASSWSGGATDTQYF.

Regarding this clone: A junction end diverges from the germline sequence, so it may reflect a read error. The V and J genes are TRBV9 and TRBJ2-2; 7 positions match TRBD2. Germline V gene lookup returns CDR1 SGDLS and CDR2 YYNGEE. The CDR3 runs to 14 residues. This CDR3 is CVSSPAGDPGELFF. In DNA, the CDR3 is TGTGTCAGCAGCCCCGCGGGAGACCCCGGGGAGCTGTTTTTT. The whole variable domain, filled in from reference TRBV9 and TRBJ2-2, reads DSGVTQTPKHLITATGQRVTLRCSPRSGDLSVYWYQQSLDQGLQFLIQYYNGEERAKGNILERFSAQQFPDLHSELNLSSLELGDSALYFCVSSPAGDPGELFFGEGSRLTVL.

The chain is built from TRBV5-4 and TRBJ1-4, with a tentative D call TRBD1 (6 bases). V dropped 0 bases and J dropped 6 bases, with 12 bases sitting between them. Germline values: CDR1 SGHNT, CDR2 YYREEE (reference sequence). The CDR3 length is 15 residues. The CDR3 region has the DNA TGTGCCAGCAGCTTGGCTGGGGGGGGCGATGAAAAACTGTTTTTT. Translation: CASSLAGGGDEKLFF.

V gene TRBV30 combines with J gene TRBJ1-1, with 7 bases that match TRBD1. The CDR3 contains 13 residues. Germline CDR1 GTSNPN, CDR2 SVGIG (reference sequence). The V and J ends lost 2 bases and 3 bases, in that order; junction bases with no gene match: 3. The CDR3 bases are TGTGCCTGGAGTAGGGGGCTGCACACTGAAGCTTTCTTT. Translation gives CAWSRGLHTEAFF.

The V call is TRBV18, the J call TRBJ2-2; 10 bases are shared with TRBD2. CDR1 and CDR2 (germline): KGHSH, LQKENI. There are 16 residues in the CDR3. V was clipped by 2 bases and J by 5 bases; unmatched bases: 5. CDR3 coding DNA: TGTGCCAGCTCACCAGCTCTAGCGGGAGAGACCGGGGAGCTGTTTTTT. Protein sequence: CASSPALAGETGELFF.

This chain links TRBV28 with TRBJ2-3; the D gene is possibly TRBD2 (5 bases). The CDR3 totals 16 residues. Germline values: CDR1 MDHEN, CDR2 SYDVKM. V lost 4 bases, J lost 0 bases, and 14 bases lay in between. DNA of the CDR3: TGTGCCAGCAGTTCCCATAGGAGCGGCAGCACAGATACGCAGTATTTT. Protein sequence: CASSSHRSGSTDTQYF.

The rearrangement links TRBV3-1 (or the pseudogene TRBV3-2) to TRBJ1-6, with TRBD1 matching 7 bases. Trimming at V came to 4 bases and at J to 10 bases, leaving 10 bases not matched to a gene. The length of the CDR3 is 15 residues. Per the germline V gene, CDR1 is LGHDT and CDR2 is YNNKEL (reference sequence). The CDR3 loop is CASSLGTVLNSPLHF. The CDR3 nucleotides are TGTGCCAGCAGCCTAGGGACAGTGCTTAACTCACCCCTCCACTTT.

The rearrangement joins TRBV19 to TRBJ2-1, with a possible D match to TRBD2 (6 bases). Trimming removed 5 bases from V and 6 bases from J, with 14 bases in between. CDR3 length: 14 residues. Germline CDR1 reads LNHDA; CDR2 reads SQIVND (reference sequence). CDR3 in amino acids: CASSPQVRGNEQFF. The DNA for the CDR3 is TGTGCCAGTAGTCCCCAAGTGCGGGGCAATGAGCAGTTCTTC.

The rearrangement joins TRBV24-1 to TRBJ2-2; tentatively, D is TRBD1 (7 bases). From germline, CDR1 is KGHDR and CDR2 SFDVKD. V lost 0 bases and J lost 7, with 8 bases in between. CDR3 length: 14 amino acids. This chain's CDR3 is CATSDLQGGGELFF. Here the CDR3 DNA reads TGTGCCACCAGTGATTTGCAGGGGGGCGGGGAGCTGTTTTTT.

The chain recombines TRBV3-1 (or the pseudogene TRBV3-2) with TRBJ1-1; the D gene is possibly TRBD1 (5 bases). Germline CDR1 and CDR2: LGHDT and YNNKEL (reference sequence). Trimming took 0 bases from V and 4 from J, leaving 15 bases between them. The CDR3 loop spans 16 amino acids. The CDR3: CASSQDRGSGGTEAFF. Written as DNA, the CDR3 is TGTGCCAGCAGCCAAGATCGGGGTTCGGGGGGCACTGAAGCTTTCTTT.